Each of the 23 T cell receptor beta chains below was sequenced from the same sample in a study of blood T cell repertoires in COVID-19 (dated by TCRdb to 2020 to 2021). The protocol used for the library was the immunoSEQ multiplex PCR assay. TCRdb retrieved this table from immuneACCESS and kept in-frame rearrangements only. Not all clones are present; in checked studies, unresolved V genes account for under half, and no reason is known for the remainder. In all, the sample holds 89,000 or so clones, and 70% to 85% of those were seen once. The ten most abundant clones make up over 10% of the sample. Source material: peripheral blood. The receptor source for this set is a human donor in a cohort sampled during active COVID-19.

The chain links TRBV7-2 to TRBJ2-5; no clear D gene. The V end lost 3 bases, the J end lost 4 bases, and 9 bases lay between the germline ends. The germline gives CDR1 SGHTA, CDR2 FQGNSA. The CDR3 length is 13 residues. For the CDR3, the DNA is TGTGCCAGCAGCTTCGGTAGTCGAGAGACCCAGTACTTC. This sequence encodes CASSFGSRETQYF.

The chain is built from TRBV9 and TRBJ2-1; 7 nucleotides line up with TRBD2. Germline trimming cut 7 bases from V and 0 bases from J; bases unmatched to any gene: 13. The CDR3 has 17 amino acids. Germline V gene lookup returns CDR1 SGDLS and CDR2 YYNGEE. The CDR3 loop reads CASGDSSGRSSYNEQFF. CDR3 DNA sequence: TGTGCCAGCGGAGATTCTAGCGGCAGGAGCTCCTACAATGAGCAGTTCTTC.

This sequence joins TRBV5-5 and TRBJ2-3, with a tentative D call TRBD2 (5 bases). V was clipped by 3 bases and J by 5 bases, with 13 bases between them. There are 14 residues in the CDR3. Germline V CDR1 and CDR2: SGHKS, YYEKEE (reference sequence). The DNA of the CDR3 is TGTGCCAGCAGCTATAGCGCGGGTCGAGATACGCAGTATTTT. Its translation is CASSYSAGRDTQYF. Variable domain in full (rest from reference TRBV5-5 and TRBJ2-3): DAGVTQSPTHLIKTRGQQVTLRCSPISGHKSVSWYQQVLGQGPQFIFQYYEKEERGRGNFPDRFSARQFPNYSSELNVNALLLGDSALYLCASSYSAGRDTQYFGPGTRLTVL.

There are a few counts of this clone. One end of the junction does not line up with germline, which may come from a read error. This sample also contains other DNA sequences that code for the same CDR3. V and J are TRBV7-3 and TRBJ1-1; a weak D match, TRBD1 (6 bases). Germline lookup yields CDR1 SGHTA and CDR2 FQGTGA. This CDR3 has 15 residues. The CDR3 here is CASSPPGGGGTEAFF. The CDR3, as DNA: TGCGCCAGCAGCCCACCGGGGGGCGGGGGTACTGAAGCTTTCTTT.

This clone is a singleton in its sample. One end of the junction does not line up with germline, which may come from a read error. The chain uses TRBV30 and TRBJ2-7, with D possibly being TRBD2 (6 bases). Germline assignment: CDR1 GTSNPN and CDR2 SVGIG (reference sequence). The CDR3 runs to 12 residues. The CDR3 nucleotides read TGTGCCTATAATCAAGGCGACGGGAGATTACGCTTC. Translation gives CAYNQGDGRLRF.

The chain's CDR3 is CASGFRSQGTGNTIYF. CDR3 sequence (DNA): TGTGCTAGTGGTTTCCGGTCCCAGGGTACTGGAAACACCATATATTTT. The rearrangement joins TRBV12-5 to TRBJ1-3, with D possibly matching TRBD1 (5 bases). This CDR3 is 16 amino acids long. Trimming left V 3 bases short and J 2 bases short, with 14 bases between. Germline V gives CDR1 LGHNT, CDR2 FRNRAP.

J is TRBJ1-5 and V is TRBV30; the D is unclear. This CDR3 contains 13 residues. The germline V gene encodes CDR1 GTSNPN and CDR2 SVGIG (reference sequence). Trimming took off 4 bases at V and 7 bases at J, with 14 bases between the two ends. CDR3 sequence: CAWTKPQVQPQHF. In DNA form, the CDR3 reads TGTGCCTGGACCAAACCGCAGGTCCAGCCCCAGCATTTT.

The gene calls are TRBV7-3 and TRBJ2-3; TRBD2 agrees at 11 bases. J lost 5 bases, V lost 6 bases, and 10 bases had no gene match. This CDR3 region has 16 residues. Germline-derived CDR1 and CDR2 are SGHTA and FQGTGA. The CDR3 is CASRESGTSGRDTQYF. CDR3 sequence (DNA): TGTGCCAGCAGGGAATCCGGGACTAGCGGACGAGATACGCAGTATTTT.

The genes are TRBV9 and TRBJ2-2; 11 positions match TRBD2. The ends lost 1 base at V and 1 base at J; junction bases unmatched: 3. CDR1 and CDR2 (germline): SGDLS, YYNGEE. The CDR3 loop spans 17 amino acids. CDR3 loop: CASSVTSGGQNTGELFF. The CDR3 DNA is TGTGCCAGCAGCGTAACTAGCGGGGGCCAGAACACCGGGGAGCTGTTTTTT.

This clone turned up a few times. The J gene is TRBJ1-6, the V gene TRBV27; unclear D gene. V dropped 7 bases and J dropped 10 bases, with 11 bases sitting between them. Per germline, CDR1 MNHEY and CDR2 SMNVEV (reference sequence). This CDR3 contains 12 residues. For the CDR3, the DNA is TGTGCCAGCAAAAAACTACACTCACCCCTCCACTTT. The encoded protein is CASKKLHSPLHF.

CDR3 DNA: TGCAGCGTCTTTCCTACAGGGCGGAACACTGAAGCTTTCTTT. The encoded protein is CSVFPTGRNTEAFF. This sequence joins TRBV29-1 and TRBJ1-1, with D perhaps TRBD1 (6 bases). The CDR3 totals 14 residues. The germline V and J ends were trimmed by 6 bases and 1 base, with 15 bases remaining between them. The germline V gene encodes CDR1 SQVTM and CDR2 ANQGSEA.

This clone has more than one count but fewer than ten. The same CDR3 can be traced to other DNA sequences in this sample. The chain is built from TRBV15 and TRBJ2-3; TRBD1 matches 10 bases. The CDR3 contains 16 residues. With 5 bases clipped from V and 2 bases from J, the junction kept 7 bases outside the gene matches. Germline V gene sequence: CDR1 LNHNV, CDR2 YYDKDF (reference sequence). The CDR3 sequence: CATSLRDRGPTDTQYF. The DNA for the CDR3 is TGTGCCACCAGCTTACGGGACAGGGGTCCCACAGATACGCAGTATTTT.

The J gene is TRBJ1-5, the V gene TRBV5-4, with unresolved D. This CDR3 comprises 17 residues. Germline V CDR1 and CDR2: SGHNT, YYREEE (reference sequence). V lost 2 bases and J lost 0, with 15 bases in between. The CDR3 loop reads CASSFFLGSHSNQPQHF. CDR3 coding DNA: TGTGCCAGCAGCTTTTTTTTGGGTAGCCATAGCAATCAGCCCCAGCATTTT. Together with reference TRBV5-4 and TRBJ1-5, the CDR3 gives the full variable domain: ETGVTQSPTHLIKTRGQQVTLRCSSQSGHNTVSWYQQALGQGPQFIFQYYREEENGRGNFPPRFSGLQFPNYSSELNVNALELDDSALYLCASSFFLGSHSNQPQHFGDGTRLSIL.

The gene calls are TRBV6-6 and TRBJ2-5; TRBD1 is a possible D gene (6 bases). CDR3 size: 13 residues. CDR1 and CDR2 (germline): MNHNY, SVGAGI (reference sequence). Trimming removed 5 bases from V and 5 bases from J, with 12 bases in between. The CDR3 region is CASSGTLRETQYF. CDR3 nucleotide sequence: TGTGCCAGCAGTGGGACATTGCGGGAGACCCAGTACTTC.

The chain combines TRBV19 with TRBJ2-5; 14 positions agree with TRBD2. With V trimmed by 5 bases and J by 4 bases, 6 bases remained unmatched. Germline CDR1 LNHDA, CDR2 SQIVND (reference sequence). CDR3 size: 16 residues. The CDR3 sequence: CASSPGLAGDGETQYF. The CDR3, as DNA: TGTGCCAGTAGTCCGGGACTAGCGGGGGACGGAGAGACCCAGTACTTC.

This rearrangement joins TRBV5-1 to TRBJ2-7; tentatively, D is TRBD1 (6 bases). The V and J ends lost 3 bases and 4 bases respectively, with 8 bases between them. This CDR3 region has 12 residues. Germline V gives CDR1 SGHRS, CDR2 YFSETQ. The DNA of the CDR3 is TGCGCCAGCAGCTCCGGACAGTACGAGCAGTACTTC. The encoded protein is CASSSGQYEQYF.

The genes are TRBV19 and TRBJ1-4, with no clear D. V lost 6 bases and J lost 8, with 13 bases in between. This CDR3 comprises 13 residues. In germline, CDR1 is LNHDA, CDR2 SQIVND (reference sequence). CDR3: CASRQSTLEKLFF. The DNA for the CDR3 is TGTGCCAGTAGACAATCAACATTAGAAAAACTGTTTTTT.

In this sample, this clone turned up once. The J gene is TRBJ2-7, the V gene TRBV29-1; the D gene is possibly TRBD2 (6 bases). V lost 6 bases and J 3 bases, leaving 21 bases between the germline ends. Looked up from germline, CDR1 is SQVTM and CDR2 is ANQGSEA. The CDR3 sequence is 15 residues long. The CDR3 protein is CSVGLTVGLYYEQYF. The CDR3, as DNA: TGCAGCGTCGGCTTGACAGTGGGACTTTACTACGAGCAGTACTTC.

This chain joins TRBV5-1 and TRBJ1-6; 10 bases agree with TRBD1. Germline V gives CDR1 SGHRS, CDR2 YFSETQ. The V gene end was trimmed by 4 bases and the J gene end by 9 bases; junction bases not matched to a gene: 7. The length of the CDR3 is 15 residues. Written as DNA, the CDR3 is TGCGCCAGCAGCCTGAACCGGGACAGGGGTTCACCCCTCCACTTT. This encodes CASSLNRDRGSPLHF.

V usage is TRBV6-5 and J usage is TRBJ2-5; TRBD1 might be the D (5 bases). The CDR3 covers 14 residues. Trimming stripped 2 bases from V and 4 bases from J, with 11 bases between. Germline loops: CDR1 MNHEY, CDR2 SVGAGI. The CDR3 reads CASSYIGQVETQYF. The CDR3 coding sequence is TGTGCCAGCAGTTACATAGGACAAGTAGAGACCCAGTACTTC.

The chain has TRBV7-9 and TRBJ2-7, with D perhaps matching TRBD2 (5 bases). The V end was cut by 6 bases, the J end by 5 bases, with 17 bases between. The germline gives CDR1 SEHNR, CDR2 FQNEAQ (reference sequence). This CDR3 comprises 14 residues. The CDR3 reads CASRAIGEGNEQYF. The CDR3 DNA sequence: TGTGCCAGCAGAGCCATCGGCGAGGGTAACGAGCAGTACTTC.

The rearrangement links TRBV3-1 (or the pseudogene TRBV3-2) to TRBJ2-1; D remains ambiguous. Germline CDR1 LGHDT, CDR2 YNNKEL (reference sequence). This CDR3 is built from 12 residues. Trimming stripped 1 base from V and 10 bases from J, with 8 bases between. CDR3: CASSQVRREQFF. CDR3 nucleotides: TGTGCCAGCAGCCAAGTCCGCAGGGAGCAGTTCTTC.

The chain combines TRBV7-3 with TRBJ2-3; D may be TRBD1 (7 bases). The germline CDR1 and CDR2 sequences are SGHTA and FQGTGA. The CDR3 consists of 15 residues. V was clipped by 4 bases and J by 4 bases, with 15 bases between them. The CDR3 loop reads CASSSSTRGADTQYF. In nucleotides, the CDR3 is TGTGCCAGCAGCTCGTCGACCAGGGGGGCAGATACGCAGTATTTT.